This T cell receptor (beta chain) was recovered during a study of T cells in Graves' hyperthyroidism and ophthalmopathy. Whole-study results and caveats: Most clonotypes expanded in thyroid above 0.001 were likewise present in blood.

Many counts were recorded for this clonotype. Its antigen is not identified. Trimming shortened V by 2 bases and J by 6 bases, and 9 bases separated the two germline ends. The CDR3 sequence is 13 residues long. Germline V gene data show CDR1 as MDHEN and CDR2 as SYDVKM. A Clinical Activity Score of at least 3, a NOSPECS grade of at least 4 and a duration under 3 months were recorded in the ophthalmopathy patients. A patient was excluded if there was uncontrolled infection, other autoimmune disease, pregnancy or lactation. Each diagnosis drew on symptoms, thyroxine, TRAb, thyroid ultrasound and orbital computed tomography findings. Amplified TCR beta CDR3 regions came from RNA transcripts. The HTBI set primed first-round TCR CDR3 RT-PCR. From the multiplex PCR reads, TCRdb called clonotypes with MiXCR, one entry per CDR3 protein. This table holds about 300,000 distinct CDR3 sequences, approximately 18% found once.

The V gene is TRBV28, the J gene TRBJ2-3; no clear D gene. This sequence originates from a man between 45 and 60 years old with Graves' ophthalmopathy. Sequenced: blood. The CDR3 loop reads CASSLARRDTQYF. For the CDR3, the DNA is TGTGCCAGCAGTTTAGCTAGGCGGGATACGCAGTATTTT.